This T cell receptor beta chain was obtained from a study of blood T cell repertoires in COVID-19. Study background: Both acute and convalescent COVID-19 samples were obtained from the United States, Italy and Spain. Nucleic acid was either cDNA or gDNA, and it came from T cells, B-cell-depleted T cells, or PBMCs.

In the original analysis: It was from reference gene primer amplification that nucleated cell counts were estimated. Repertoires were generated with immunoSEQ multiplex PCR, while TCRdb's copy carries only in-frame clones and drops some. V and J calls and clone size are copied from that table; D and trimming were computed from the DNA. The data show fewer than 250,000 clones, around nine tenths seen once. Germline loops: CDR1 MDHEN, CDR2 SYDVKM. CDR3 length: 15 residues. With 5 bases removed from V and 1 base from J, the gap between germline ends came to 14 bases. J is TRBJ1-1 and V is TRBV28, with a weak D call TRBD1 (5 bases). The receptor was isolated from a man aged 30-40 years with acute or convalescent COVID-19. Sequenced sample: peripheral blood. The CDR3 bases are TGTGCCAGCAGTAAACGGGGGGGAGGGAACACTGAAGCTTTCTTT. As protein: CASSKRGGGNTEAFF.